These 12 T cell receptor beta chains originate from one sample sequenced in a study of blood T cell repertoires in COVID-19. Profiled with immunoSEQ multiplex PCR; TCRdb holds only in-frame clones, not every one. Altogether a few hundred thousand clones are present, roughly 90% being singletons, with the ten largest covering about 9.5%. The specimen was PBMCs or T cells enriched from blood (not recorded which). Receptors originate from a woman between 35 and 50 years old who had recovered from COVID-19.

This chain joins TRBV28 and TRBJ2-2; 13 positions match TRBD2. With V trimmed by 4 bases and J by 4 bases, 3 bases remained unmatched. The length of the CDR3 is 16 residues. CDR1 MDHEN and CDR2 SYDVKM come from the germline V gene. In DNA form, the CDR3 reads TGTGCCAGCAGTTACGGACTAGCGGGGGTCACCGGGGAGCTGTTTTTT. It codes for CASSYGLAGVTGELFF.

This clone was recorded once. The J gene is TRBJ1-2, the V gene TRBV3-1 (or the pseudogene TRBV3-2); D may be TRBD1 (6 bases). CDR1 and CDR2 (germline): LGHDT, YNNKEL (reference sequence). CDR3 length: 13 residues. V was shortened by 1 base and J by 8 bases, with 11 bases between the two germline ends. The DNA of the CDR3 is TGTGCCAGCAGCCAAGCGAGGGGGACCGGCTACACCTTC. Protein product: CASSQARGTGYTF.

V gene TRBV12-3 or TRBV12-4 combines with J gene TRBJ1-1; D unresolved. The V end lost 7 bases, the J end lost 1 base, and 10 bases lay between the germline ends. The CDR3 length is 13 residues. The CDR3 region has the DNA TGTGCCAGCATCCGGGAGTGGAACACTGAAGCTTTCTTT. Its protein is CASIREWNTEAFF.

The rearrangement joins TRBV7-6 to TRBJ2-3, with 9 positions matching TRBD2. The CDR3 has 19 amino acids. Germline-derived CDR1 and CDR2 are SGHVS and FNYEAQ. Losses at the gene ends were 1 base for V and 2 bases for J; bases not matched to a gene: 13. The CDR3, as DNA: TGTGCCAGCAGCTTAGAGGGGATGGGCCTAGCGGGATACACAGATACGCAGTATTTT. This gives the protein CASSLEGMGLAGYTDTQYF.

As for this clone: Relative to the germline gene, one junction end is altered; a read error may explain this. The chain has TRBV11-3 and TRBJ2-7; 8 positions agree with TRBD2. Germline V gene sequence: CDR1 SGHNT, CDR2 YENEEA. This CDR3 region has 16 residues. CDR3 nucleotides: TGTGCCAGCAGCTCACGGTTCCGGGACACTGGACTAGCCACCTTCTTC. Its translation: CASSSRFRDTGLATFF.

The V gene is TRBV5-6, the J gene TRBJ1-5; D unclear. Germline V gives CDR1 SGHDT, CDR2 YYEEEE. Trimming cost V 3 bases and J 7 bases, with 14 bases left between them. This CDR3 has 14 amino acids. The CDR3 bases are TGTGCCAGCAGCTCTTCGGGTTTCGGCCAGCCCCAGCATTTT. Residues: CASSSSGFGQPQHF. The full variable domain, rest sourced from reference TRBV5-6 and TRBJ1-5, is DAGVTQSPTHLIKTRGQQVTLRCSPKSGHDTVSWYQQALGQGPQFIFQYYEEEERQRGNFPDRFSGHQFPNYSSELNVNALLLGDSALYLCASSSSGFGQPQHFGDGTRLSIL.

This clone was found once. The V and J genes are TRBV13 and TRBJ2-5, with 15 bases identical to TRBD2. Per germline, CDR1 PRHDT and CDR2 FYEKMQ (reference sequence). With V trimmed by 5 bases and J by 5 bases, 12 bases remained unmatched. The CDR3 runs 18 residues. The CDR3 here is CASSPRTSGRAVRETQYF. Written as DNA, the CDR3 is TGTGCCAGCAGCCCCCGGACTAGCGGGAGGGCCGTTCGCGAGACCCAGTACTTC.

The rearrangement links TRBV19 to TRBJ2-1; 10 positions agree with TRBD1. Germline V gives CDR1 LNHDA, CDR2 SQIVND (reference sequence). The CDR3 loop spans 17 amino acids. Trimming at V came to 7 bases and at J to 4 bases, leaving 13 bases not matched to a gene. The CDR3 here is CASKVGPGQGSYNEQFF. Here the CDR3 DNA reads TGTGCCAGTAAGGTTGGTCCGGGACAGGGGTCATACAATGAGCAGTTCTTC. Together with reference TRBV19 and TRBJ2-1, the CDR3 gives the full variable domain: DGGITQSPKYLFRKEGQNVTLSCEQNLNHDAMYWYRQDPGQGLRLIYYSQIVNDFQKGDIAEGYSVSREKKESFPLTVTSAQKNPTAFYLCASKVGPGQGSYNEQFFGPGTRLTVL.

The genes are TRBV24-1 and TRBJ2-5; 9 bases are shared with TRBD2. With 3 bases clipped from V and 4 bases from J, the junction kept 5 bases outside the gene matches. CDR3 length: 15 amino acids. Germline assignment: CDR1 KGHDR and CDR2 SFDVKD. CDR3 DNA: TGTGCCACCAGTGATGTAGCGGGAGAAAGAGAGACCCAGTACTTC. Encoded protein: CATSDVAGERETQYF.

V gene TRBV29-1 combines with J gene TRBJ2-1, with 7 bases lining up with TRBD2. The CDR3 runs to 14 residues. Germline CDR1 reads SQVTM; CDR2 reads ANQGSEA. V shed 3 bases, J shed 6 bases, and the junction held 8 bases outside the gene matches. The CDR3 DNA reads as TGCAGCGTTGACGGTGCGGGAGACATCAATGAGCAGTTCTTC. It yields the protein CSVDGAGDINEQFF.

This chain uses TRBV7-3 with TRBJ2-7; D is ambiguous. V was shortened by 3 bases and J by 6 bases, with 12 bases between the two germline ends. The CDR3 spans 13 residues. The germline CDR1 and CDR2 sequences are SGHTA and FQGTGA. DNA of the CDR3: TGTGCCAGCAGCTTCTCCCGAACCGGCGAGCAGTACTTC. Encoded protein: CASSFSRTGEQYF.

The chain links TRBV10-2 to TRBJ1-1; D call uncertain. This CDR3 spans 13 amino acids. Germline V gene sequence: CDR1 WSHSY, CDR2 SAAADI. V lost 4 bases to trimming and J lost 0 bases, with 6 bases between them. CDR3 residues: CASSVDMNTEAFF. The DNA for the CDR3 is TGCGCCAGCAGTGTTGACATGAACACTGAAGCTTTCTTT.